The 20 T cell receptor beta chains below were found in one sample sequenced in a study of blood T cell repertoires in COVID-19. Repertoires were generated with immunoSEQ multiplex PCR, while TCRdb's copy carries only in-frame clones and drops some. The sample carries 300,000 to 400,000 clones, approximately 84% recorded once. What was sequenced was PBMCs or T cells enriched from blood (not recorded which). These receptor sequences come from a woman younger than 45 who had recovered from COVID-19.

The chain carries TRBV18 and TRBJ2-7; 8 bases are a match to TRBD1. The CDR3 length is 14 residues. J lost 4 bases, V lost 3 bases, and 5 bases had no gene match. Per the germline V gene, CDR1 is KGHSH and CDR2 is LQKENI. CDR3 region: CASSPRDRLYEQYF. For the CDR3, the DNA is TGTGCCAGCTCACCCCGGGACAGGCTATACGAGCAGTACTTC.

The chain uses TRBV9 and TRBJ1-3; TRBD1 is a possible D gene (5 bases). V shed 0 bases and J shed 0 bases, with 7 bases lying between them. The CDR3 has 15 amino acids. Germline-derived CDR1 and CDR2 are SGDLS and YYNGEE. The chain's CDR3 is CASSVVDSSGNTIYF. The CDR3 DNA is TGTGCCAGCAGCGTAGTCGACAGCTCTGGAAACACCATATATTTT.

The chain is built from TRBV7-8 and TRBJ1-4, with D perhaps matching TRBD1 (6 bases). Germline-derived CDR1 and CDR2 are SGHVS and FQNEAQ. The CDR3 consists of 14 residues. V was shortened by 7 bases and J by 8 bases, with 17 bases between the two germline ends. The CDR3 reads CASTWGTGYEKLFF. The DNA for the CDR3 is TGTGCCAGCACCTGGGGAACAGGGTACGAAAAACTGTTTTTT. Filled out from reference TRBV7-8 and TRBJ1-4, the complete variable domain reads GAGVSQSPRYKVAKRGQDVALRCDPISGHVSLFWYQQALGQGPEFLTYFQNEAQLDKSGLPSDRFFAERPEGSVSTLKIQRTQQEDSAVYLCASTWGTGYEKLFFGSGTQLSVL.

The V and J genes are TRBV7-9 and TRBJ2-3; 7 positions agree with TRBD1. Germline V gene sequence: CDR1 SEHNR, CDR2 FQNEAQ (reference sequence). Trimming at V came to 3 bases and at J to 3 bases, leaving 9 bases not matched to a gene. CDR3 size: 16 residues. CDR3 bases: TGTGCCAGCAGCTTCGAAAAGCCGGGACAGACAGATACGCAGTATTTT. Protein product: CASSFEKPGQTDTQYF.

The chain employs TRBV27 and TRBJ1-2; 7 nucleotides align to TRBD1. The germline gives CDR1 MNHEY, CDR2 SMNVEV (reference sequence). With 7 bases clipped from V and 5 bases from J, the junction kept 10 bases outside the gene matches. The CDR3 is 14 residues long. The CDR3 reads CASTPAGQSYGYTF. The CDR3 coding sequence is TGTGCCAGCACCCCCGCGGGACAGTCTTATGGCTACACCTTC.

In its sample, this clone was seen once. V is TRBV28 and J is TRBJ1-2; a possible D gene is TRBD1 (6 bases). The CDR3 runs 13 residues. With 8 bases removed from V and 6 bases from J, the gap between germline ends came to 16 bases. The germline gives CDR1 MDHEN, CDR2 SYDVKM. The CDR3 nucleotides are TGTGCCAGCTGTCAAGCGGGGGGCGATGGCTACACCTTC. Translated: CASCQAGGDGYTF.

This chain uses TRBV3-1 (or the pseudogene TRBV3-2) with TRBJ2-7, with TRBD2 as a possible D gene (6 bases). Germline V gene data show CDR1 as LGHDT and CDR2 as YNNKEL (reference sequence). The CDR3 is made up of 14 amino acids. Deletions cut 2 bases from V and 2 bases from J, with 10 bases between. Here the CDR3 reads CASSQLERAYEQYF. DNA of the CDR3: TGTGCCAGCAGCCAATTAGAGCGGGCCTACGAGCAGTACTTC.

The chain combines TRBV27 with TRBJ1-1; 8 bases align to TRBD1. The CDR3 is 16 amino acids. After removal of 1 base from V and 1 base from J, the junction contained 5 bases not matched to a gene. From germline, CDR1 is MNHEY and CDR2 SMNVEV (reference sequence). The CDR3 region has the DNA TGTGCCAGCAGTTTATTCCCCGACAGGGGGAACACTGAAGCTTTCTTT. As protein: CASSLFPDRGNTEAFF.

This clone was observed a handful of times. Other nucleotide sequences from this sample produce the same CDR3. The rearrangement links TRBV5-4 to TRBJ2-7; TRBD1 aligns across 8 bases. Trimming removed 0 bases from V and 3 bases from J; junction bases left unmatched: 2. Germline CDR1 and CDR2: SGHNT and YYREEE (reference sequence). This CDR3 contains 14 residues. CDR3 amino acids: CASSLGQGRYEQYF. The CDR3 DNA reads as TGTGCCAGCAGCTTGGGACAGGGGCGCTACGAGCAGTACTTC. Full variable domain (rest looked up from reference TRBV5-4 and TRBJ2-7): ETGVTQSPTHLIKTRGQQVTLRCSSQSGHNTVSWYQQALGQGPQFIFQYYREEENGRGNFPPRFSGLQFPNYSSELNVNALELDDSALYLCASSLGQGRYEQYFGPGTRLTVT.

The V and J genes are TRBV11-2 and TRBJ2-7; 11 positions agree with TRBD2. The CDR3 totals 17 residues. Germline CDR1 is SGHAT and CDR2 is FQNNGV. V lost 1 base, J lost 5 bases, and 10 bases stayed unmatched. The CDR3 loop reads CASSLGMTSGARHEQYF. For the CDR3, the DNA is TGTGCCAGCAGCTTAGGGATGACTAGCGGGGCGCGCCACGAGCAGTACTTC. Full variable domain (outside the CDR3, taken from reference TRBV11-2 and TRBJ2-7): EAGVAQSPRYKIIEKRQSVAFWCNPISGHATLYWYQQILGQGPKLLIQFQNNGVVDDSQLPKDRFSAERLKGVDSTLKIQPAKLEDSAVYLCASSLGMTSGARHEQYFGPGTRLTVT.

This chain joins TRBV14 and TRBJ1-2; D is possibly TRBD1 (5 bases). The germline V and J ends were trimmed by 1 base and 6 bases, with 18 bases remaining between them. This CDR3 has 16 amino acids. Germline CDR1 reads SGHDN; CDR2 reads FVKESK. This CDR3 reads CASSQVKFRTPHGYTF. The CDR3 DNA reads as TGTGCCAGCAGCCAAGTTAAGTTTCGGACACCCCATGGCTACACCTTC.

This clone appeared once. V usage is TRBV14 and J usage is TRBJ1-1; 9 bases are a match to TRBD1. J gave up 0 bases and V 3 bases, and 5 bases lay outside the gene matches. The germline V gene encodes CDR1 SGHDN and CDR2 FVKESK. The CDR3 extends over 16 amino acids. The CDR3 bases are TGTGCCAGCAGCCAGTGGGGACAGGGAGTGAACACTGAAGCTTTCTTT. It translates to CASSQWGQGVNTEAFF.

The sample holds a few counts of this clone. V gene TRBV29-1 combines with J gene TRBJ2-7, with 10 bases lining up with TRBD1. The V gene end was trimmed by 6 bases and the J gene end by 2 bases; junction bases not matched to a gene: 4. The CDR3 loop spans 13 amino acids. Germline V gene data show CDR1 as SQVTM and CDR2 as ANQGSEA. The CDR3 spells CSVKDRGPYEQYF. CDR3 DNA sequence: TGCAGCGTGAAAGACAGGGGGCCCTACGAGCAGTACTTC.

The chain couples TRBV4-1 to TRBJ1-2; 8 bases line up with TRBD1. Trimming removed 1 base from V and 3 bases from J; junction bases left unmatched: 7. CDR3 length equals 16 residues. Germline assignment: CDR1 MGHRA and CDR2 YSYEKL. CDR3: CASSQAWTGPDYGYTF. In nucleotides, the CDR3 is TGCGCCAGCAGCCAAGCCTGGACAGGGCCGGACTATGGCTACACCTTC.

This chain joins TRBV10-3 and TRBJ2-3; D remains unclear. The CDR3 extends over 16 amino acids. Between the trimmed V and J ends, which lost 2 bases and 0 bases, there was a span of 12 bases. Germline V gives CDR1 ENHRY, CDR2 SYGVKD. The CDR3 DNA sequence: TGTGCCATCAGTGAGGCGGCCCTTTATAGCACAGATACGCAGTATTTT. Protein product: CAISEAALYSTDTQYF.

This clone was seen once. The CDR3 region has the DNA TGTGCCAGCAGCTTAGGCCTGCCAGGGTGGACTGAAGCTTTCTTT. Translated, it gives CASSLGLPGWTEAFF. The rearrangement uses TRBV13 and TRBJ1-1, with a possible D match to TRBD1 (5 bases). Germline V gene lookup returns CDR1 PRHDT and CDR2 FYEKMQ (reference sequence). The CDR3 runs 15 residues. Trimming took off 0 bases at V and 5 bases at J, with 13 bases between the two ends.

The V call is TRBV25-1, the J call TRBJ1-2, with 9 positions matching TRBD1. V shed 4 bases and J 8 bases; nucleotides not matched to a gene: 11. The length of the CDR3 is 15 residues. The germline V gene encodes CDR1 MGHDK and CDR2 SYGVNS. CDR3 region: CASSARTGVGRGYTF. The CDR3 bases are TGTGCCAGCAGTGCTAGGACAGGGGTGGGTCGGGGCTACACCTTC.

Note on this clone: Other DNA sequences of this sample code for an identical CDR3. The CDR3 sequence: CAWSPNSNQPQHF. In nucleotides, the CDR3 is TGTGCCTGGAGCCCTAATAGCAATCAGCCCCAGCATTTT. The chain carries TRBV30 and TRBJ1-5; the D is unclear. Trimming shortened V by 3 bases and J by 0 bases, and 6 bases separated the two germline ends. CDR3 length equals 13 residues. Germline V lookup: CDR1 GTSNPN, CDR2 SVGIG (reference sequence).

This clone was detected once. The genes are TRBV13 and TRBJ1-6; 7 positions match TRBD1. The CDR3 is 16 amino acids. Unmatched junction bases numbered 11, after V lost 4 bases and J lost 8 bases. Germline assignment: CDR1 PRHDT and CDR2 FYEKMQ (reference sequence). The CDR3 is CASSSTGQSRDSPLHF. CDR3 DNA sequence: TGTGCCAGCAGCTCCACGGGACAGTCGAGGGATTCACCCCTCCACTTT.

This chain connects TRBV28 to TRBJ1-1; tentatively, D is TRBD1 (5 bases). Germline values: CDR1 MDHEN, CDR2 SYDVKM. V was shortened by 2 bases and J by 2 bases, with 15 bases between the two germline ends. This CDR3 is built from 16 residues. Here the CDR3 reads CASSLTGAWGNTEAFF. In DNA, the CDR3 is TGTGCCAGCAGTTTAACTGGGGCATGGGGCAACACTGAAGCTTTCTTT. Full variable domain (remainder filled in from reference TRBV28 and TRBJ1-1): DVKVTQSSRYLVKRTGEKVFLECVQDMDHENMFWYRQDPGLGLRLIYFSYDVKMKEKGDIPEGYSVSREKKERFSLILESASTNQTSMYLCASSLTGAWGNTEAFFGQGTRLTVV.